The present T cell receptor beta chain was sequenced within a study of control samples from healthy donors and cancer patients. Assay used: immunoSEQ multiplex PCR; TCRdb lists only in-frame clones, some missing. The sample records roughly 55,000 clones, roughly 95% being singletons. Deletions cut 2 bases from V and 5 bases from J, with 9 bases between. The germline V gene encodes CDR1 MDHEN and CDR2 SYDVKM. The CDR3 has 13 amino acids. Material for sequencing was blood. V usage is TRBV28 and J usage is TRBJ1-2; TRBD1 is a possible D gene (6 bases). The clonotype comes from a young woman in good health. The CDR3 protein is CASSLRGGYGYTF. The CDR3 region has the DNA TGTGCCAGCAGTTTAAGAGGGGGATATGGCTACACCTTC.